Listed here are 5 T cell receptor beta chains from one sample, sequenced in a study of CXCR3-negative and CXCR3-positive naive CD8 T cells (dated by TCRdb to the late 2010s). These reads were obtained on a NextSeq 550. The Human TCR Profiling Kit (MiLaboratory) was used to prepare UMI-labeled 5' RACE TRB cDNA libraries. After the reads were reprocessed by TCRdb, one entry was made per CDR3 protein sequence, with no DNA. The sample's records list about 40,000 distinct CDR3 sequences. Roughly 7.7% of the sample lies in the top ten. The material sequenced was memory CD8+ T cells from blood. What the cell subset or site label conveys for this sample: conventional CD8+ memory T cells (TMEM), sorted as controls. These receptors originate from a human donor in good health. Some clones in this sample may be carry-over from other donors' samples.

The chain carries TRBV28 and TRBJ2-5. Germline V lookup: CDR1 MDHEN, CDR2 SYDVKM. The CDR3 has 11 amino acids. CDR3 amino acids: CASSDGGTQYF.

This chain joins TRBV6-5 and TRBJ2-5; TCRdb designates TRBD2, a call that cannot be tested without DNA. Germline assignment: CDR1 MNHEY and CDR2 SVGAGI. This CDR3 is built from 17 residues. CDR3 region: CASSYSGTSGGEETQYF.

The V and J genes are TRBV29-1 and TRBJ2-7. Germline lookup yields CDR1 SQVTM and CDR2 ANQGSEA. This CDR3 has 11 amino acids. This CDR3 is CSVIRGYEQYF.

Its frequency marks this clonotype as medium-sized (0.01 to 0.1%). The gene calls are TRBV7-6 and TRBJ2-1. Germline lookup yields CDR1 SGHVS and CDR2 FNYEAQ. The CDR3 is 13 amino acids. The CDR3 spells CASSLAEENEQFF. Together with reference TRBV7-6 and TRBJ2-1, the CDR3 gives the full variable domain: GAGVSQSPRYKVTKRGQDVALRCDPISGHVSLYWYRQALGQGPEFLTYFNYEAQQDKSGLPNDRFSAERPEGSISTLTIQRTEQRDSAMYRCASSLAEENEQFFGPGTRLTVL.

The chain links TRBV7-9 to TRBJ2-3; TCRdb returns TRBD1, unconfirmable since there is no DNA. This CDR3 spans 17 amino acids. CDR1 SEHNR and CDR2 FQNEAQ come from the germline V gene (reference sequence). This chain's CDR3 is CASSQQEGARSTDTQYF.